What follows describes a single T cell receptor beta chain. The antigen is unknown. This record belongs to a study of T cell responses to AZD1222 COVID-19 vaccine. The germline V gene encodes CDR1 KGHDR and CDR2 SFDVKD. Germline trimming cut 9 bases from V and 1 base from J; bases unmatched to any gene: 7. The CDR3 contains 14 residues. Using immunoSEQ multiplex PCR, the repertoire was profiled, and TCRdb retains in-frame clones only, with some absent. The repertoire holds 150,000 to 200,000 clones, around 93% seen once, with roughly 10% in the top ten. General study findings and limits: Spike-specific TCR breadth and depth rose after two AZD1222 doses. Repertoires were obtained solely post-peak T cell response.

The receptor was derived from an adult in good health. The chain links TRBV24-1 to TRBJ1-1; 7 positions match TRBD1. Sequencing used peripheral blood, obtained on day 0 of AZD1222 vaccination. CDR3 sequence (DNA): TGTGCCACCGCTGACAGGGTCTGGAACACTGAAGCTTTCTTT. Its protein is CATADRVWNTEAFF.